The 10 T cell receptor beta chains below were found in one sample sequenced in a study of spatial heterogeneity in lung cancer. General observations from the study: Tracking of tumor mutation counts was seen in expanded intratumoral alpha and beta TCR counts.

As to time point: sample taken at primary tumor resection. Their recognized antigens are unknown. From the 5' RACE reads, TCRdb called clonotypes with MiXCR, one entry per CDR3 protein. The repertoire consists of 7,500 to 9,500 distinct CDR3 sequences, with 9.6% occurring once and the leading ten covering 9.5% to 15%. Sequencing used lung tumor tissue, obtained at surgery. The receptors were gathered from a male donor with early-stage non-small cell lung cancer.

In its sample, this clonotype was seen many times. V gene TRBV28 combines with J gene TRBJ2-1; 13 positions agree with TRBD2. Germline loops: CDR1 MDHEN, CDR2 SYDVKM. This CDR3 region has 16 residues. V dropped 3 bases and J dropped 8; count of bases not matched to a gene: 7. The CDR3 is CASSFLLAGGQDEQFF. The DNA of the CDR3 is TGTGCCAGCAGTTTCCTACTAGCGGGGGGGCAGGATGAGCAGTTCTTC.

This clonotype was seen many times. The DNA for the CDR3 is TGTGCCAGCAGCCGAGGAGACAGGGCGGGCACTGAAGCTTTCTTT. This gives the protein CASSRGDRAGTEAFF. The rearrangement joins TRBV7-9 to TRBJ1-1; 7 bases are a match to TRBD1. V gave up 5 bases and J gave up 4 bases; unmatched junction bases: 10. There are 15 residues in the CDR3. Germline loops: CDR1 SEHNR, CDR2 FQNEAQ (reference sequence).

This clonotype has a handful of counts. The gene calls are TRBV28 and TRBJ2-6, with 9 bases aligning to TRBD1. The CDR3 totals 17 residues. Germline CDR1 reads MDHEN; CDR2 reads SYDVKM. V lost 4 bases to trimming and J lost 3 bases; unmatched junction nucleotides: 7. This CDR3 reads CASSSGQGKVGANVLTF. DNA for the CDR3: TGTGCCAGCAGTTCAGGACAGGGGAAGGTTGGGGCCAACGTCCTGACTTTC.

This clonotype has at least ten counts. The chain has TRBV6-6 and TRBJ2-5, with D uncertain. This CDR3 comprises 13 residues. The germline V gene encodes CDR1 MNHNY and CDR2 SVGAGI (reference sequence). V was trimmed by 5 bases and J by 2 bases, leaving 9 bases between them. As DNA, the CDR3 is TGTGCCAGCAGTAACGCCAGGCAAGAGACCCAGTACTTC. Translated, it gives CASSNARQETQYF.

This clonotype is medium-sized by share. CDR3 sequence reads: CASSLRQVVYEQYV. The CDR3 region has the DNA TGTGCCAGCAGTTTACGGCAGGTGGTATACGAGCAGTACGTC. The chain is built from TRBV28 and TRBJ2-7; D is undetermined. Trimming removed 2 bases at V and 4 bases at J, with 12 bases between. CDR3 length: 14 residues. Germline V gene data show CDR1 as MDHEN and CDR2 as SYDVKM.

This clonotype was recorded many times. For the CDR3, the DNA is TGTGCCAGCAGTAGGACAGGGGGGCGACTTCTAGCCAAAAACATTCAGTACTTC. Amino acid sequence: CASSRTGGRLLAKNIQYF. V usage is TRBV27 and J usage is TRBJ2-4; TRBD1 aligns across 10 bases. The CDR3 consists of 18 residues. J gave up 0 bases and V 5 bases, and 10 bases lay outside the gene matches. Germline V gives CDR1 MNHEY, CDR2 SMNVEV (reference sequence).

The genes are TRBV9 and TRBJ2-2, with TRBD2 matching over 7 bases. The CDR3 consists of 15 residues. The germline V gene has CDR1 SGDLS and CDR2 YYNGEE. V lost 4 bases, J lost 6 bases, and 9 bases stayed unmatched. CDR3 nucleotides: TGTGCCAGCAGCCTCCGACTAGCCCAACCCGGGGAGCTGTTTTTT. Residues: CASSLRLAQPGELFF.

In this sample, this clonotype is medium-sized. The chain couples TRBV20-1 to TRBJ1-3; D gene uncertain. Germline-derived CDR1 and CDR2 are DFQATT and SNEGSKA (reference sequence). The CDR3 has 14 amino acids. V dropped 6 bases and J dropped 4 bases, with 16 bases sitting between them. The CDR3 loop is CSAQKGGRGNTIYF. DNA for the CDR3: TGCAGTGCCCAAAAGGGAGGGAGGGGAAACACCATATATTTT.

Sample share makes this clonotype medium-sized (0.01 to 0.1%). The chain links TRBV20-1 to TRBJ2-7; D is perhaps TRBD2 (5 bases). There are 15 residues in the CDR3. In germline, CDR1 is DFQATT, CDR2 SNEGSKA (reference sequence). V lost 2 bases, J lost 3 bases, and 17 bases lay in between. CDR3 bases: TGCAGTGCTAGATCCCAGTCTAGCCCTCACTACGAGCAGTACTTC. This translates into CSARSQSSPHYEQYF.

This clonotype was observed many times. The rearrangement joins TRBV20-1 to TRBJ1-1, with D possibly TRBD1 on 6 matching bases. V was clipped by 5 bases and J by 5 bases, with 12 bases between them. The CDR3 is made up of 12 amino acids. Germline CDR1 reads DFQATT; CDR2 reads SNEGSKA (reference sequence). DNA of the CDR3: TGCAGTGCTCCGGACAGTTATACTGAAGCTTTCTTT. It specifies CSAPDSYTEAFF.